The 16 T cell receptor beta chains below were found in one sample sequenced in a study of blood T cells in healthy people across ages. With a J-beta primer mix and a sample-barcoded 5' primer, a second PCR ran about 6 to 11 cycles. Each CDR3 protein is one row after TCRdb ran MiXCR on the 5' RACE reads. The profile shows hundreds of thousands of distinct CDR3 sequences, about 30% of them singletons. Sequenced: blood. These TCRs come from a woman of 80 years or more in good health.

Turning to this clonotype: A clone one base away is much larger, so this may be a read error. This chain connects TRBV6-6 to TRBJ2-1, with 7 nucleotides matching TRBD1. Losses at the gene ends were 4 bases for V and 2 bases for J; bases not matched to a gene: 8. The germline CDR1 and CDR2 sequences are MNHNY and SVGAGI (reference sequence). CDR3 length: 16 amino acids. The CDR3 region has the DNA TGTGCCAGCAGTTCCACCACAGGGGTGACCTACAATGAGCAGTTCTTC. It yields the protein CASSSTTGVTYNEQFF.

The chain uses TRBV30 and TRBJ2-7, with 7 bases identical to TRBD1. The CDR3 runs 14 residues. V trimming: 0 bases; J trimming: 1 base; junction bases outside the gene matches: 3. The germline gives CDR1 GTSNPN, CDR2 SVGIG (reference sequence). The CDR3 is CAWSVGGQSYEQYF. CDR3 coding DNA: TGTGCCTGGAGTGTAGGGGGACAGTCCTACGAGCAGTACTTC.

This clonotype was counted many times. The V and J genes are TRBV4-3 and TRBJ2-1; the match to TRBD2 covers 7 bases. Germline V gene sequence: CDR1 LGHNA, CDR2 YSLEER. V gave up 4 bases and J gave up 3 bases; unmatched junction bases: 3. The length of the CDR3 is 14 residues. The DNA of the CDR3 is TGCGCCAGCAGCCTGGGACTACTCTACAATGAGCAGTTCTTC. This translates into CASSLGLLYNEQFF.

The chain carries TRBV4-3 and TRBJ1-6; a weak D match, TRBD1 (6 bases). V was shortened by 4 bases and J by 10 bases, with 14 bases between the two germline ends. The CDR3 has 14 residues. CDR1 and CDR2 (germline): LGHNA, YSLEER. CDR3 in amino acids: CASSREGRGSPLHF. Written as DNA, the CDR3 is TGCGCCAGCAGCCGCGAGGGGAGGGGGTCACCCCTCCACTTT.

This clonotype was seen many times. CDR3 in DNA: TGTGCCACCAGCAGAGCTGACAGCTCCTACGAGCAGTACTTC. It codes for CATSRADSSYEQYF. The rearrangement links TRBV15 to TRBJ2-7; a weak D match, TRBD1 (5 bases). The CDR3 covers 14 residues. Germline CDR1 is LNHNV and CDR2 is YYDKDF (reference sequence). V was pared by 1 base and J by 0 bases, with 7 bases between.

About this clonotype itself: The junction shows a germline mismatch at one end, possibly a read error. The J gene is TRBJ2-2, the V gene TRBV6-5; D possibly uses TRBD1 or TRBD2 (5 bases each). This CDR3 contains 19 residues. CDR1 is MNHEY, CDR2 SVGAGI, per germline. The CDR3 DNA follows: TGTGCCAGCAGTTACGGGTCGGCAGGGATCGGACGAATTCCCGGGGAGCGGTTTTTT. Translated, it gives CASSYGSAGIGRIPGERFF.

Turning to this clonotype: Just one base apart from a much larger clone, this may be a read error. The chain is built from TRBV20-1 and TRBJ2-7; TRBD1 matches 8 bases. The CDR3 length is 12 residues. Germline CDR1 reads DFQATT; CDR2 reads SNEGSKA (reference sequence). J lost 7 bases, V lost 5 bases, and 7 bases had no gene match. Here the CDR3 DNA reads TGCAGTGCTTATGACAGGGGCAATGAGCAGTACTTC. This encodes CSAYDRGNEQYF.

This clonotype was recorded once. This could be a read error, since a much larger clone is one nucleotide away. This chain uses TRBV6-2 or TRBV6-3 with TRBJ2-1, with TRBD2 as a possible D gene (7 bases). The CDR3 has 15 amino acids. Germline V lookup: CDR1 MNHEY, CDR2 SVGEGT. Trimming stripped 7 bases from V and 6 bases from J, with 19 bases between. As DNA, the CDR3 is TGTGCCAGCAATAATCCTGGGGGGGCCCTCAATGAGCAGTTCTTC. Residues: CASNNPGGALNEQFF.

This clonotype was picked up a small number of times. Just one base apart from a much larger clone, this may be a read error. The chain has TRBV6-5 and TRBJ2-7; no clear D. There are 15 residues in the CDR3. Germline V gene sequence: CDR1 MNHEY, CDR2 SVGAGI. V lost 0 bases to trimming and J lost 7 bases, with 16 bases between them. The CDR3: CASSYSSQLNNEQYF. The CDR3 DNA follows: TGTGCCAGCAGTTACTCGAGCCAGCTGAACAATGAGCAGTACTTC.

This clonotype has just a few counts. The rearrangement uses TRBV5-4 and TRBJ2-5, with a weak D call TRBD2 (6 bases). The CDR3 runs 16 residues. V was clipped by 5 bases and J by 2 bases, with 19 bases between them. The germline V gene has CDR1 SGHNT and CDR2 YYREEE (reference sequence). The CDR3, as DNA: TGTGCCAGCAGATACGGACTAACGGGGGTTCAAGAGACCCAGTACTTC. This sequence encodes CASRYGLTGVQETQYF. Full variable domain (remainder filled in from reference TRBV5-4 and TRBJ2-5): ETGVTQSPTHLIKTRGQQVTLRCSSQSGHNTVSWYQQALGQGPQFIFQYYREEENGRGNFPPRFSGLQFPNYSSELNVNALELDDSALYLCASRYGLTGVQETQYFGPGTRLLVL.

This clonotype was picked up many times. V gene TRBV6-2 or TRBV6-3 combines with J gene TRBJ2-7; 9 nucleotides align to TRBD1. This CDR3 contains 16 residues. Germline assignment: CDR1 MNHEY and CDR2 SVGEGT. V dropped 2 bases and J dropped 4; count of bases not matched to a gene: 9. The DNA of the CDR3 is TGTGCCAGCAGTTACGCCTCCGGGACAGGGAGATACGAGCAGTACTTC. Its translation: CASSYASGTGRYEQYF.

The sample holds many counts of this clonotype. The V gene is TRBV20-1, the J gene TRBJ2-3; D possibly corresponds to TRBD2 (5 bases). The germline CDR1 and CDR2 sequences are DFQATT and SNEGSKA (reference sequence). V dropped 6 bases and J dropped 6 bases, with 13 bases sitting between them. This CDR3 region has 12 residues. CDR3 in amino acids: CSASPPGDTQYF. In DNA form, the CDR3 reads TGCAGTGCCAGCCCCCCGGGGGATACGCAGTATTTT.

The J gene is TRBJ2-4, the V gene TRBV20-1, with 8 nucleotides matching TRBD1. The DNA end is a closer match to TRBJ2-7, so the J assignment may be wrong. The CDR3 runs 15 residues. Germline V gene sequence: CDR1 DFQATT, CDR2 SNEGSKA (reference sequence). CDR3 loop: CSARDRQGAGYEQYF. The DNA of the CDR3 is TGCAGTGCTAGAGATCGGCAGGGGGCAGGCTACGAGCAGTACTTC.

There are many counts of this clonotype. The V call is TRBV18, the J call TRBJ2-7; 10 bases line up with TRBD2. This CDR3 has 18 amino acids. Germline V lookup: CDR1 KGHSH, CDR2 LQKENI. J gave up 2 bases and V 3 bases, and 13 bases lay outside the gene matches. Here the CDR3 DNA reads TGTGCCAGCTCACCTCTTTATGAGCCTAGCGGGGGCCCCTACGAGCAGTACTTC. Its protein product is CASSPLYEPSGGPYEQYF.

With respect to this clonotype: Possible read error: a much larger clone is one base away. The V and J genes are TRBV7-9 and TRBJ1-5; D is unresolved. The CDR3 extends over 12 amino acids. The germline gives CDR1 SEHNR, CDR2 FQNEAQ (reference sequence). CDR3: CAGSSRDQPQHF. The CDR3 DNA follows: TGTGCCGGCAGCTCAAGGGATCAGCCCCAGCATTTT.

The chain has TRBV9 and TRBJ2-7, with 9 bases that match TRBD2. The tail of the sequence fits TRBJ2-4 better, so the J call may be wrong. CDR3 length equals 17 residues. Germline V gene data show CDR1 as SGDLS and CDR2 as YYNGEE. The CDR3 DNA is TGTGCCAGCAGCGGAAGTTTTGCGGGAGGGACCAAAAACATTCAGTACTTC. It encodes CASSGSFAGGTKNIQYF.